This TCR beta chain was observed in a study of memory B cells and T cells in multiple sclerosis. Study results and limitations: Normalization was needed because clone-set size differences affected shared clonotype counts.

Germline V gene lookup returns CDR1 GTSNPN and CDR2 SVGIG (reference sequence). Between the trimmed V and J ends, which lost 4 bases and 4 bases, there was a span of 20 bases. This CDR3 is built from 15 residues. This clone was detected once. Its antigen is not identified. Data came from immunoSEQ multiplex PCR; TCRdb stores just in-frame clones and leaves some out. The table has more than 12,000 clones, about 70% seen once; the top ten hold about 2.5%. This chain uses TRBV30 with TRBJ2-7, with D tentatively TRBD1 (5 bases). The sequence derives from a human donor with multiple sclerosis. The specimen was memory (CD45RO+) CD4+ T cells from blood. CDR3 sequence: CAWIHLGQGIYEQYF. CDR3 nucleotides: TGTGCCTGGATCCACCTGGGGCAAGGGATATACGAGCAGTACTTC. The full variable domain, completed using reference TRBV30 and TRBJ2-7, is SQTIHQWPATLVQPVGSPLSLECTVEGTSNPNLYWYRQAAGRGLQLLFYSVGIGQISSEVPQNLSASRPQDRQFILSSKKLLLSDSGFYLCAWIHLGQGIYEQYFGPGTRLTVT.